These 9 T cell receptor beta chains came from one sample sequenced in a study of blood T cell repertoires in COVID-19. Only in-frame clones appear in the TCRdb table, and some are missing; sequencing was by immunoSEQ multiplex PCR. The sample lists 30,000 to 35,000 clones; around nine tenths were seen once. Sample: peripheral blood. The receptor source for this set is a woman in her seventies with active COVID-19.

This chain joins TRBV29-1 and TRBJ2-7; D possibly corresponds to TRBD2 (6 bases). The CDR3 loop spans 13 amino acids. With 5 bases removed from V and 4 bases from J, the gap between germline ends came to 15 bases. CDR1 SQVTM and CDR2 ANQGSEA come from the germline V gene. The DNA of the CDR3 is TGCAGCGTTCTTAAACCCGGGGGATACGAGCAGTACTTC. Translated: CSVLKPGGYEQYF.

The rearrangement uses TRBV7-9 and TRBJ2-1, with 9 bases aligning to TRBD1. The CDR3 sequence is 15 residues long. J gave up 7 bases and V 2 bases, and 6 bases lay outside the gene matches. Germline-derived CDR1 and CDR2 are SEHNR and FQNEAQ (reference sequence). CDR3 protein: CASSLLRDRANEQFF. In DNA form, the CDR3 reads TGTGCCAGCAGCTTACTCCGGGACAGGGCTAATGAGCAGTTCTTC.

V usage is TRBV10-3 and J usage is TRBJ2-7; 8 positions agree with TRBD1. The junction had 4 bases not matched to a gene; V was cut back by 8 bases and J by 1 base. Per the germline V gene, CDR1 is ENHRY and CDR2 is SYGVKD. This CDR3 contains 13 residues. Written as DNA, the CDR3 is TGTGCCATCCACAGGGGGGCTTCCTACGAGCAGTACTTC. Its protein is CAIHRGASYEQYF.

The rearrangement uses TRBV5-6 and TRBJ2-5, with a tentative D call TRBD2 (6 bases). Per germline, CDR1 SGHDT and CDR2 YYEEEE. CDR3 size: 15 residues. The V end lost 0 bases, the J end lost 1 base, and 10 bases lay between the germline ends. CDR3 in DNA: TGTGCCAGCAGCTTGGCTTCGGGGGTCCAAGAGACCCAGTACTTC. It specifies CASSLASGVQETQYF.

The chain employs TRBV10-3 and TRBJ1-3; perhaps TRBD1 as D (5 bases). The CDR3 runs 14 residues. V lost 6 bases and J 0 bases, leaving 9 bases between the germline ends. Germline loops: CDR1 ENHRY, CDR2 SYGVKD. CDR3 sequence (DNA): TGTGCCATCAGGGGGCCCAGCTCTGGAAACACCATATATTTT. Translated, it gives CAIRGPSSGNTIYF.

This clone appeared once. V usage is TRBV7-2 and J usage is TRBJ1-2, with 8 nucleotides matching TRBD1. Germline CDR1 is SGHTA and CDR2 is FQGNSA. V was pared by 1 base and J by 5 bases, with 6 bases of the junction left unmatched. The CDR3 consists of 15 residues. CDR3 sequence reads: CASSLGGRGLYGYTF. The CDR3, as DNA: TGTGCCAGCAGCTTAGGAGGCAGGGGGCTTTATGGCTACACCTTC.

The chain is built from TRBV6-5 and TRBJ2-2, with TRBD2 matching over 7 bases. This CDR3 has 15 residues. The V and J ends lost 7 bases and 6 bases, in that order; junction bases with no gene match: 11. Germline lookup yields CDR1 MNHEY and CDR2 SVGAGI. The DNA of the CDR3 is TGTGCCAGCAACCTCGGGGGGTCCCGAGCCGGGGAGCTGTTTTTT. Its translation: CASNLGGSRAGELFF.

The rearrangement links TRBV19 to TRBJ2-1, with 9 bases aligning to TRBD1. CDR1 and CDR2 (germline): LNHDA, SQIVND (reference sequence). There are 13 residues in the CDR3. With V trimmed by 9 bases and J by 4 bases, 4 bases remained unmatched. The CDR3 loop reads CASQGQGYNEQFF. The DNA of the CDR3 is TGTGCCAGCCAGGGACAGGGATACAATGAGCAGTTCTTC.

The rearrangement joins TRBV29-1 to TRBJ2-7; 10 nucleotides agree with TRBD2. CDR1 and CDR2 (germline): SQVTM, ANQGSEA. V lost 7 bases and J lost 5; bases outside the gene matches: 8. This CDR3 comprises 13 residues. The CDR3 region is CSGLSGGRHEQYF. DNA for the CDR3: TGCAGCGGGCTTAGCGGGGGGCGGCACGAGCAGTACTTC.